The entry below describes one T cell receptor (beta chain). The data were produced by immunoSEQ multiplex PCR, yet TCRdb's version contains in-frame clones alone and is incomplete. Among 100,000 to 120,000 clones, roughly 90% were seen once, and the ten largest hold about 2%. This record comes from a study of cytomegalovirus exposure and HLA in healthy donors. The germline V gene encodes CDR1 SGHRS and CDR2 YFSETQ. The CDR3 loop spans 13 amino acids. Trimming removed 1 base at V and 2 bases at J, with 6 bases between. The TCR originated in a young woman in good health and CMV-seronegative. The chain links TRBV5-1 to TRBJ1-2; no definite D call. Sample: PBMCs. This CDR3 reads CASSLTTNYGYTF. In nucleotides, the CDR3 is TGCGCCAGCAGCTTGACCACAAACTATGGCTACACCTTC.